This paragraph covers one TCR beta chain sequence. Its antigen is not known. The assay was immunoSEQ multiplex PCR, and TCRdb's table has in-frame clones only and misses some. The top ten clones hold around 0.87% of a sample with tens of thousands of clones, about 88% of them seen once. This specimen belongs to a study of radiotherapy plus CTLA-4 blockade in lung cancer. Study-level information: Objective responses were documented in around 19% of patients, with disease control in about 31%. Findings and limits, study-wide: Interferon-beta, together with early blood T cell clone dynamics, reportedly best predicted response. Among blood TCR repertoires after radiotherapy plus ipilimumab, tumor-derived clones expanded.

Chemo-refractory metastatic non-small-cell lung cancer patients underwent focal radiation alongside CTLA-4 blockade with ipilimumab. The receptor was derived from a human donor with non-small cell lung cancer who had stable disease on radiotherapy plus ipilimumab. Specimen: peripheral blood, collected from a patient treated with radiotherapy plus ipilimumab.

CDR3 region: CASSLSGSAGELFF. The CDR3 DNA is TGCGCCAGCAGCCTTAGCGGGAGTGCCGGGGAGCTGTTTTTT. The rearrangement links TRBV4-1 to TRBJ2-2; TRBD2 aligns across 9 bases. The V segment lost 4 bases and the J segment 6 bases; nucleotides outside the gene matches: 3. This CDR3 has 14 amino acids. CDR1 is MGHRA and CDR2 is YSYEKL in the germline V gene.